Listed below are T cell receptor beta chains from one sample, sequenced in a study of T cell responses to AZD1222 COVID-19 vaccine. Profiled with immunoSEQ multiplex PCR; TCRdb holds only in-frame clones, not every one. This sample carries around 110,000 clones, roughly 93% of them seen once, and the ten largest clones take roughly 1.6%. Sequenced here: peripheral blood, sampled 28 days after the second AZD1222 dose. The origin of the receptors is an adult who received the AZD1222 COVID-19 vaccine. CDR3s include the opening cysteine and the closing phenylalanine or tryptophan. The order of the fields is clone size, D gene, V gene, J gene, CDR3 length, CDR3 protein, CDR3 DNA. D genes are given only for firm matches. Size is omitted from some rows. Given values are once, few, many or a class for expanded clones.

size: NA; D: NA; V: TRBV11-2; J: TRBJ2-7; length: 14; CDR3: CASSLAVTAYEQYF; DNA: TGTGCCAGCAGCTTGGCTGTAACAGCCTACGAGCAGTACTTC
size: NA; D: NA; V: TRBV28; J: TRBJ1-6; length: 13; CDR3: CASRQGFGSPLHF; DNA: TGTGCCAGCAGGCAGGGGTTTGGTTCACCCCTCCACTTT
size: NA; D: NA; V: TRBV29-1; J: TRBJ1-1; length: 13; CDR3: CSVPTGMNTEAFF; DNA: TGCAGCGTCCCGACAGGAATGAACACTGAAGCTTTCTTT
size: NA; D: NA; V: TRBV27; J: TRBJ2-7; length: 15; CDR3: CASSGSQGTGYEQYF; DNA: TGTGCCAGCAGTGGGTCACAGGGAACCGGGTACGAGCAGTACTTC
size: NA; D: NA; V: TRBV5-1; J: TRBJ1-1; length: 12; CDR3: CASRGSDTEAFF; DNA: TGCGCCAGCAGGGGATCGGACACTGAAGCTTTCTTT
size: NA; D: NA; V: TRBV29-1; J: TRBJ2-1; length: 11; CDR3: CSGGGINEQFF; DNA: TGCAGCGGTGGGGGGATAAATGAGCAGTTCTTC
size: NA; D: NA; V: TRBV12-3/TRBV12-4; J: TRBJ1-5; length: 13; CDR3: CASSLGQDQPQHF; DNA: TGTGCCAGCAGTTTAGGTCAGGATCAGCCCCAGCATTTT
size: NA; D: TRBD2; V: TRBV4-2; J: TRBJ2-7; length: 16; CDR3: CASSQEMGGSAYEQYF; DNA: TGTGCCAGCAGCCAAGAGATGGGGGGGTCGGCCTACGAGCAGTACTTC
size: NA; D: NA; V: TRBV6-5; J: TRBJ2-1; length: 15; CDR3: CASISGPTSYNEQFF; DNA: TGTGCCAGTATTTCGGGACCAACATCTTACAATGAGCAGTTCTTC
size: NA; D: NA; V: TRBV29-1; J: TRBJ2-3; length: 12; CDR3: CSVVYGADTQYF; DNA: TGCAGCGTCGTCTACGGGGCAGATACGCAGTATTTT
size: NA; D: NA; V: TRBV5-1; J: TRBJ1-2; length: 13; CDR3: CASSGGDLGGYTF; DNA: TGCGCCAGCAGCGGTGGGGACCTGGGAGGCTACACCTTC
size: NA; D: TRBD1; V: TRBV3-1/TRBV3-2; J: TRBJ1-2; length: 14; CDR3: CASSLPGTGSGYTF; DNA: TGTGCCAGCAGCCTCCCCGGGACAGGGAGCGGCTACACCTTC
size: NA; D: NA; V: TRBV18; J: TRBJ2-7; length: 16; CDR3: CASSPPGRTGTYEQYF; DNA: TGTGCCAGCTCACCACCGGGCAGGACGGGGACCTACGAGCAGTACTTC
size: once; D: NA; V: TRBV30; J: TRBJ1-2; length: 14; CDR3: CACGQPSTNYGYTF; DNA: TGTGCCTGTGGACAGCCCAGTACTAACTATGGCTACACCTTC
size: NA; D: NA; V: TRBV4-2; J: TRBJ2-4; length: 15; CDR3: CASSQIASDKNIQYF; DNA: TGTGCCAGCAGCCAAATAGCTTCGGACAAAAACATTCAGTACTTC
size: NA; D: TRBD1; V: TRBV10-3; J: TRBJ1-2; length: 15; CDR3: CAISGGTGGTHGYTF; DNA: TGTGCCATCAGTGGGGGGACAGGGGGCACCCATGGCTACACCTTC
size: NA; D: NA; V: TRBV7-3; J: TRBJ1-6; length: 15; CDR3: CASSLLGGDNSPLHF; DNA: TGTGCCAGCAGCTTATTAGGGGGTGATAATTCACCCCTCCACTTT
size: NA; D: NA; V: TRBV3-1/TRBV3-2; J: TRBJ2-1; length: 13; CDR3: CASSQRRYNEQFF; DNA: TGTGCCAGCAGCCAACGACGATACAATGAGCAGTTCTTC
size: NA; D: TRBD2; V: TRBV9; J: TRBJ2-5; length: 15; CDR3: CASSVDGRVHETQYF; DNA: TGTGCCAGCAGCGTGGACGGGAGGGTGCATGAGACCCAGTACTTC
size: NA; D: NA; V: TRBV28; J: TRBJ1-4; length: 11; CDR3: CASSLNEKLFF; DNA: TGTGCCAGCAGCCTGAATGAAAAACTGTTTTTT
size: NA; D: TRBD1; V: TRBV9; J: TRBJ1-4; length: 17; CDR3: CASSSHPAEDRDEKLFF; DNA: TGTGCCAGCAGCTCCCACCCCGCCGAAGACAGGGATGAAAAACTGTTTTTT
size: NA; D: TRBD1; V: TRBV5-1; J: TRBJ2-7; length: 13; CDR3: CASSSVGTDEQYF; DNA: TGCGCCAGCAGCTCAGTCGGGACAGACGAGCAGTACTTC
size: NA; D: NA; V: TRBV6-1; J: TRBJ1-6; length: 15; CDR3: CASSEARTGNSPLHF; DNA: TGTGCCAGCAGTGAAGCTCGGACTGGTAATTCACCCCTCCACTTT
size: NA; D: TRBD2; V: TRBV2; J: TRBJ2-7; length: 13; CDR3: CASYEREDDEQYF; DNA: TGTGCCAGCTATGAGCGGGAGGATGACGAGCAGTACTTC
size: NA; D: TRBD2; V: TRBV10-1; J: TRBJ2-7; length: 14; CDR3: CASSVGGSSGEQYF; DNA: TGCGCCAGCAGTGTCGGCGGGAGTTCGGGCGAGCAGTACTTC
size: NA; D: TRBD2; V: TRBV11-2; J: TRBJ2-3; length: 17; CDR3: CASSLFSGRGAPDTQYF; DNA: TGTGCCAGCAGCTTATTCAGCGGGAGAGGGGCCCCAGATACGCAGTATTTT